This T cell receptor (beta chain) is drawn from a study of T cells in localized non-small cell lung cancer. Broader study findings: Uninvolved adjacent lung had more T cell clonality than any other tissue, topping tumor. For the top 100 tumor clones, a median about 50 also appeared in adjacent lung. It remains possible that heterogeneity exists, since only one tumor region was sequenced. Density of T cells in blood, when higher, went with longer overall survival.

Deletions cut 6 bases from V and 4 bases from J, with 10 bases between. Germline-derived CDR1 and CDR2 are MNHGY and SAAAGT. The CDR3 is 13 amino acids. Concerning this clone: What it recognizes is unknown.

Sequencing was performed with immunoSEQ multiplex PCR; in TCRdb, only in-frame clones are kept and a portion is missing. This table has almost 8,500 clones, roughly 60% appearing once. The sample in question was lymph node tissue, obtained before any cancer treatment. This clonotype originated in a male donor older than 55 with stage I squamous cell lung carcinoma. The chain has TRBV6-8 and TRBJ1-3, with D unresolved. The DNA for the CDR3 is TGTGCCAGCAGCCTTCGGTCCGGAAACACCATATATTTT. Residues: CASSLRSGNTIYF.